A selection of T cell receptor beta chains follows, all from one sample in a study of graft-versus-host responses after intestinal transplantation. Their cognate antigens are unknown. Profiling relied on immunoSEQ multiplex PCR, and the TCRdb table lists in-frame clones only, not all of them. The repertoire holds approximately 100,000 clones, roughly 87% seen once, with approximately 0.97% in the top ten. This specimen consisted of unstimulated CD4+ T cells sorted from spleen or lymph node cells, obtained before intestinal transplant. The receptors shown here come from a human donor who received an intestinal transplant. Each CDR3 is given without its conserved first and last residue. The D gene is left open where the match is weak.

v_gene,d_gene,CDR3aa
TRBV18,-,ASSSQETQY
TRBV21-1,-,ASSKVGRAGPGNQPQH
TRBV5-4,TRBD1,ASSLGGDRYGYT
TRBV15,-,ATSTGARSYEQY
TRBV9,-,ASSVDVTPVYGSPLH
TRBV6-1,-,ASSELIGSSTEAF
TRBV5-4,TRBD1,ASSGQGAYRNTEAF
TRBV19,-,ASSGGATNEKLF
TRBV19,TRBD1,ASSIAGTGGLEQY
TRBV7-2,-,ASSLFAGITYNEQF
TRBV4-1,-,ASSQEVRGGEQY
TRBV14,TRBD2,ASSQGLAGARFQETQY
TRBV10-3,-,AIQGLTSYEQY
TRBV2,-,ASRKDSRLNGQF
TRBV2,-,ASSLQGQNSPLH
TRBV18,-,ASSPPRYGYT
TRBV5-1,-,ASSLVAGSSYNEQF
TRBV5-1,-,ASSLGQNYGYT
TRBV7-3,-,ASSLSGFSTDTQY
TRBV4-1,-,ASSQGRGEKLF
TRBV5-1,-,ASNARGQGGPEAF
TRBV6-5,-,ASSGLIRESPLH
TRBV7-6,-,ASSNGVVGGLAEQY
TRBV29-1,-,SVSRRDTHYGYT
TRBV27,-,ASSLYPGSGNTIY
TRBV10-3,-,AISESRTIYEQY
TRBV7-9,-,ASSQGTRTDTQY
TRBV28,TRBD1,ASSLWDRVINEQF
TRBV5-1,TRBD1,ASSFLPGQGADEQY
TRBV10-3,TRBD1,AINRAGTDRFSGANVLT
TRBV30,-,AWSGVGFSGNTIY
TRBV27,-,ASSWRSTSSTDTQY
TRBV5-1,-,ASRKGGQTYEQY
TRBV6-5,-,ASSYEGKGIYQPQH
TRBV7-2,TRBD1,ASSFSTGSETQY
TRBV19,TRBD1,ASSRDRGAGANVLT
TRBV18,TRBD2,ASSPGTSLSSYEQY
TRBV27,-,ASSLEGGSNQPQH
TRBV5-1,-,ASSPGDYGYT
TRBV6-1,TRBD1,ASSLGQGREKLF
TRBV2,TRBD1,ASSWDRAAGNTIY
TRBV9,-,ASSVAGEGREKLF
TRBV11-2,TRBD1,ASSLFLPGQSSTDTQY
TRBV19,TRBD1,ASSSVGQGNEKLF
TRBV9,-,ASSVGPDSNQPQH
TRBV2,-,ASSDWGVDLGYT
TRBV5-1,-,ASSDFRNEKLF
TRBV9,-,ASSEGPANTEAF
TRBV5-4,-,ASSLSRGGASTGAGELF
TRBV19,TRBD1,ASSIVPGQVTNTEAF
TRBV5-1,-,ASSFELGNTIY
TRBV2,-,ASSDPDSDYGYT
TRBV15,-,ATSREFWGSSGNTIY
TRBV6-5,-,ASSVGHYEQY